This T cell receptor (beta chain) was captured in a study of control samples from healthy donors and cancer patients. Generated by immunoSEQ multiplex PCR, the TCRdb table keeps only in-frame clones and is missing some. This table has under 15,000 clones, roughly 90% appearing once. V lost 2 bases and J lost 9, with 14 bases in between. The CDR3 extends over 14 amino acids. Germline V lookup: CDR1 SGHTA, CDR2 FQGTGA. Material: formalin-fixed, paraffin-embedded tissue. This chain connects TRBV7-3 to TRBJ2-1; D might be TRBD2 (6 bases). This TCR derives from a male donor with melanoma. CDR3: CASSLSETRGEQFF. CDR3 nucleotide sequence: TGTGCCAGCAGCTTATCTGAGACTAGGGGTGAGCAGTTCTTC.